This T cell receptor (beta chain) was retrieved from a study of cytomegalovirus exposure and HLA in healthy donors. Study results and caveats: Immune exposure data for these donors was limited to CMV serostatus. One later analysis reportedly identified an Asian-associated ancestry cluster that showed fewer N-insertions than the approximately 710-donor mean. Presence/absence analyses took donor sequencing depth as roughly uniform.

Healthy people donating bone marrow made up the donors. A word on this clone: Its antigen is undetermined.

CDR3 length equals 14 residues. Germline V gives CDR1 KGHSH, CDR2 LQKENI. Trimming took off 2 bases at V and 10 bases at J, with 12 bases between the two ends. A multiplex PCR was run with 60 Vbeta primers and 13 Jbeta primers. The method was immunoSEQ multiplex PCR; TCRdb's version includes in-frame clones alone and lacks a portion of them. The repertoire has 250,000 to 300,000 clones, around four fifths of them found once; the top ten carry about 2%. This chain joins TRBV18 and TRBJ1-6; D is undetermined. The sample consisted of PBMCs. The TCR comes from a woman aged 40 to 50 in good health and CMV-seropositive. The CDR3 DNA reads TGTGCCAGCTCACCAGTCGAGGGCTCCTCACCCCTCCACTTT. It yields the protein CASSPVEGSSPLHF.